A selection of T cell receptor beta chains follows, all from one sample in a study of cytomegalovirus exposure and HLA in healthy donors. Assay used: immunoSEQ multiplex PCR; TCRdb lists only in-frame clones, some missing. This repertoire includes roughly 220,000 clones. Sequenced sample: PBMCs. The receptor set was obtained from a girl aged 2 to 10 in good health and CMV-seropositive. Both conserved end residues are part of each CDR3. Each record gives: D gene, V gene, J gene, CDR3 DNA, CDR3 protein. The D gene is left open where the match is weak.

>-|TRBV5-1|TRBJ1-4
TGCGCCAGCAGCCCTGGACAGCTTGACAATGAAAAACTGTTTTTT
CASSPGQLDNEKLFF
>TRBD1|TRBV5-4|TRBJ1-4
TGTGCCAGCAGCTTGGGACAGGGGAATGAAAAACTGTTTTTT
CASSLGQGNEKLFF
>TRBD2|TRBV7-2|TRBJ2-1
TGTGCCAGCAGCATAACGGGGGAGGGATACAATGAGCAGTTCTTC
CASSITGEGYNEQFF
>-|TRBV29-1|TRBJ1-2
TGCAGCGTTGAAGAGGCCCCCAGGAACACCTTC
CSVEEAPRNTF
>TRBD2|TRBV7-9|TRBJ2-1
TGTGCCAGCAGCTTAGGGCTAGCGGGTCCCTACAATGGGCAGTTCTTC
CASSLGLAGPYNGQFF
>TRBD1|TRBV29-1|TRBJ2-6
TGCAGCGTTTCCGAGACCGGGACAGGCTTCTCTGGGGCCAACGTCCTGACTTTC
CSVSETGTGFSGANVLTF
>-|TRBV5-4|TRBJ2-5
TGTGCCAGCAGCTTGTGGGGGGTCAAGACCCAGTACTTC
CASSLWGVKTQYF
>-|TRBV30|TRBJ2-1
TGTGCCTGGAGTGTATTCCGTTACAATGAGCAGTTCTTC
CAWSVFRYNEQFF
>TRBD2|TRBV15|TRBJ2-7
TGTGCCACCAGCATTAGAATTGAGACTAGCGGACCCTACGAGCAGTACTTC
CATSIRIETSGPYEQYF
>TRBD2|TRBV27|TRBJ2-3
TGTGCCAGCAGGACGGCGGGAGTGAGCACAGATACGCAGTATTTT
CASRTAGVSTDTQYF
>TRBD2|TRBV28|TRBJ2-5
TGTGCCAGCAGTTTGGGAGGGGTGCGGCAAGAGACCCAGTACTTC
CASSLGGVRQETQYF
>-|TRBV7-8|TRBJ2-3
TGTGCCAGCAGCCCAGGCTACCGCGCTAGCACAGATACGCAGTATTTT
CASSPGYRASTDTQYF
>TRBD2|TRBV7-2|TRBJ2-7
TGTGCCAGCAGCTTAGCGAGCACTAGCGGTGCCTACGAGCAGTACTTC
CASSLASTSGAYEQYF
>-|TRBV18|TRBJ2-6
TGTGCCAGCTCACCCCCGGGACAACTCTCTGGGGCCAACGTCCTGACTTTC
CASSPPGQLSGANVLTF